This T cell receptor beta chain was captured by sequencing in a study of regulatory and conventional T cells in RAG deficiency. Study-level points and caveats: In Omenn syndrome, Treg and Tconv repertoires overlapped >75%. RAG-deficient patients showed markedly lower Shannon entropy and higher Simpson indices than control T-cell subsets. These Omenn syndrome Treg sorts may hold peripherally activated cells instead.

Genomic DNA came from blood conventional CD4+ T cells gated CD25-low CD127-high. Generated by immunoSEQ multiplex PCR, the TCRdb table keeps only in-frame clones and is missing some. The repertoire holds approximately 35,000 clones, about 78% seen once, with 3.4% in the top ten. This clone was recorded once. Its antigen is unidentified. V lost 3 bases, J lost 8 bases, and 17 bases lay in between. CDR3 length: 15 residues. Per the germline V gene, CDR1 is MNHNS and CDR2 is SASEGT. The same specimen was also included in a second study, on regulatory T cells. That work contributes: Primers: 52 TRBV forward and 13 TRBJ reverse.

Sequenced material: CD4+ effector T cells sorted from blood. The TCR was taken from a human donor in good health. The rearrangement uses TRBV6-1 and TRBJ2-4; perhaps TRBD2 as D (5 bases). The CDR3 spells CASSEEGGLVDIQYF. CDR3 DNA sequence: TGTGCCAGCAGTGAGGAAGGCGGGCTGGTAGACATTCAGTACTTC.